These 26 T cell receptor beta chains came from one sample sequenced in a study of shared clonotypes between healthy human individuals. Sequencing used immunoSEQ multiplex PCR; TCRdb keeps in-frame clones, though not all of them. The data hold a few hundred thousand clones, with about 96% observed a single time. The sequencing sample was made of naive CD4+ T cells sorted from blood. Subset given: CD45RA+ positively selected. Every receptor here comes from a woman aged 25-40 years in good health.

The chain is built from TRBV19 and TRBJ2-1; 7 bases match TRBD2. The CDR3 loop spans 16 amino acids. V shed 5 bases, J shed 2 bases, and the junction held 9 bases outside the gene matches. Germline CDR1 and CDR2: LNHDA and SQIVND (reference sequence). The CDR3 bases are TGTGCCAGTAGTGAAACTAGCGCGAGCCCCTACAATGAGCAGTTCTTC. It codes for CASSETSASPYNEQFF.

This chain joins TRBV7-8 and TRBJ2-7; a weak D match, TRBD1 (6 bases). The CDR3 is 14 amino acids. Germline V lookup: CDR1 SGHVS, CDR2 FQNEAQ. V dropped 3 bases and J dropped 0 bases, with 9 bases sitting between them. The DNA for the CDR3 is TGTGCCAGCAGCTTCCGGGACATCTCCTACGAGCAGTACTTC. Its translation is CASSFRDISYEQYF.

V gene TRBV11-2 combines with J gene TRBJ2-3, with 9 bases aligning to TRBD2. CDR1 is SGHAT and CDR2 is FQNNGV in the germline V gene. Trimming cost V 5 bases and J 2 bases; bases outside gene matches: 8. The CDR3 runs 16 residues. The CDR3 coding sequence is TGTGCCAGCAGCCGCGAGATAGCGGGAGTCACAGATACGCAGTATTTT. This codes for CASSREIAGVTDTQYF.

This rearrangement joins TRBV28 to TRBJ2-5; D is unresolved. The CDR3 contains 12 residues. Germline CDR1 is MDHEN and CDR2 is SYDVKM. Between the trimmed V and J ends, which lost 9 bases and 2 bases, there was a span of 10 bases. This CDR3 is CASVDRQETQYF. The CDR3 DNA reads TGTGCCAGTGTTGATCGACAAGAGACCCAGTACTTC.

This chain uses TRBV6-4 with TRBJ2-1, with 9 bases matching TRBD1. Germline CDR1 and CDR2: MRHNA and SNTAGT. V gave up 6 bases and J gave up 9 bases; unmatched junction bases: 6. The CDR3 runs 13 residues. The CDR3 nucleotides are TGTGCCAGCAGGGACAGGGGTTTAGGTGAGCAGTTCTTC. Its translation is CASRDRGLGEQFF.

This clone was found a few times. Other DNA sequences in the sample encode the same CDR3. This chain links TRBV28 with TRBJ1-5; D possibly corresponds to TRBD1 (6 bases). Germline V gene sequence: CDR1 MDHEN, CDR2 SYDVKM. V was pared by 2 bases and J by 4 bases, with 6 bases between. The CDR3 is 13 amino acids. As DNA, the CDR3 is TGTGCCAGCAGTTTAACAGGGAATCAGCCCCAGCATTTT. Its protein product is CASSLTGNQPQHF. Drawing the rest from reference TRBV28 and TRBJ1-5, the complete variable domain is DVKVTQSSRYLVKRTGEKVFLECVQDMDHENMFWYRQDPGLGLRLIYFSYDVKMKEKGDIPEGYSVSREKKERFSLILESASTNQTSMYLCASSLTGNQPQHFGDGTRLSIL.

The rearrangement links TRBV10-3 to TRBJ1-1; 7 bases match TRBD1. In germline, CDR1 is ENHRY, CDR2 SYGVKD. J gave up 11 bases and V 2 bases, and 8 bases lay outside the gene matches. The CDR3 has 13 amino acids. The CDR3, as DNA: TGTGCCATCAGTGAGACAAGGGGGCCCTGGGCTTTCTTT. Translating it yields CAISETRGPWAFF.

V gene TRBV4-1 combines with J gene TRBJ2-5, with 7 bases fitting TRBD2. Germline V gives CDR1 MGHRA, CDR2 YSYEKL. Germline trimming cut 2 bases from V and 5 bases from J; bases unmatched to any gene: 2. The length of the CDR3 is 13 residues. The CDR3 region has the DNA TGCGCCAGCAGCCAAACGGGGGGTGAGACCCAGTACTTC. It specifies CASSQTGGETQYF.

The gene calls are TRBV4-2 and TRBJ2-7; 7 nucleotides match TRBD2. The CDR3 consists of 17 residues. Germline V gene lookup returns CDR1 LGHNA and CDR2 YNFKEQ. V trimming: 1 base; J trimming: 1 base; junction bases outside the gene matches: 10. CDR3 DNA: TGTGCCAGCAGCCAAGCGGATGGGCGGGAGCGTTCCTACGAGCAGTACTTC. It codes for CASSQADGRERSYEQYF.

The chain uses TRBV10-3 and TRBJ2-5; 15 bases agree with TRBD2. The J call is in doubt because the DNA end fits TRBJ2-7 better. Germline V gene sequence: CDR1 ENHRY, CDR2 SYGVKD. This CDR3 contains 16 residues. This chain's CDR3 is CAISRTSGRATGEQYF. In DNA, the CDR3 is TGTGCCATCAGTAGGACTAGCGGGAGGGCCACGGGCGAGCAGTACTTC.

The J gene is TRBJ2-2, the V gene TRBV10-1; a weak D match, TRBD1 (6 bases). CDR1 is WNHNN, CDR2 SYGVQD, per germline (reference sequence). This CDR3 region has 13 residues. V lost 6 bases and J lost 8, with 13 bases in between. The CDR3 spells CASSTGFPGELFF. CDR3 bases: TGCGCCAGCAGCACAGGGTTCCCGGGGGAGCTGTTTTTT.

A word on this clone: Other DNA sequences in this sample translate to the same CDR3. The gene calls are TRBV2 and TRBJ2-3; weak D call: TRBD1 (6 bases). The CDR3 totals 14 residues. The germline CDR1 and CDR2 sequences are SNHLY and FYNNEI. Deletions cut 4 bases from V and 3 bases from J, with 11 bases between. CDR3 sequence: CASSGRGRTDTQYF. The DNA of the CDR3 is TGTGCCAGCAGTGGCAGGGGAAGGACAGATACGCAGTATTTT.

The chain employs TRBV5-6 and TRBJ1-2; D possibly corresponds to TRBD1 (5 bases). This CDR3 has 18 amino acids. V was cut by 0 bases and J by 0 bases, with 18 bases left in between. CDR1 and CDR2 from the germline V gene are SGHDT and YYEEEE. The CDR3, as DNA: TGTGCCAGCAGCTTGGGAACAGGAGACATACCCACTAACTATGGCTACACCTTC. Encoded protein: CASSLGTGDIPTNYGYTF.

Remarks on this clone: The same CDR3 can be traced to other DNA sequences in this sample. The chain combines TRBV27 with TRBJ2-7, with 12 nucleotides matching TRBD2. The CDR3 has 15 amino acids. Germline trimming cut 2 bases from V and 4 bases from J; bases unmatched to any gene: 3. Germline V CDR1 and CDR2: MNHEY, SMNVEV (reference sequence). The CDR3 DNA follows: TGTGCCAGCAGTTTACTAGCGGGAGGGCCTTACGAGCAGTACTTC. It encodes CASSLLAGGPYEQYF.

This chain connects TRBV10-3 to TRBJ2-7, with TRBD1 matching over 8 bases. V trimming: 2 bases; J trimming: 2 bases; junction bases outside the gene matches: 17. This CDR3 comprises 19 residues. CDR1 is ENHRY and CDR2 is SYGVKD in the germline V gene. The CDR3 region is CAISEGLRRGPQKPYEQYF. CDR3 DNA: TGTGCCATCAGTGAGGGTTTGCGCAGGGGGCCCCAGAAACCCTACGAGCAGTACTTC.

CDR3 loop: CASGLVLAPNTGELFF. Written as DNA, the CDR3 is TGTGCTAGTGGTTTGGTTCTAGCCCCGAACACCGGGGAGCTGTTTTTT. This chain joins TRBV12-5 and TRBJ2-2; possible D gene TRBD2, 5 bases. The CDR3 totals 16 residues. V was cut by 0 bases and J by 0 bases, with 8 bases left in between. The V gene's germline CDR1 is LGHNT and CDR2 FRNRAP.

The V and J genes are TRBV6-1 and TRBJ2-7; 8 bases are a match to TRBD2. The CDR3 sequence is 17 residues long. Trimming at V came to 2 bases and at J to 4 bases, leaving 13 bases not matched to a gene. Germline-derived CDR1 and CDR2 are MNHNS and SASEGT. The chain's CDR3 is CASSETLAGIKGYEQYF. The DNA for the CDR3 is TGTGCCAGCAGTGAAACTCTAGCGGGCATAAAAGGGTACGAGCAGTACTTC.

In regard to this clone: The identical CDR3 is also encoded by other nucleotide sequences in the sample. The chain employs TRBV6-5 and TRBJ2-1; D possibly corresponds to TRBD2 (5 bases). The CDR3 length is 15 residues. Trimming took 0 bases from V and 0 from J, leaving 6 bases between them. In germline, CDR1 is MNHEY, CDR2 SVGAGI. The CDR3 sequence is CASSYSGNSYNEQFF. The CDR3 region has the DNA TGTGCCAGCAGTTACTCCGGGAACTCCTACAATGAGCAGTTCTTC.

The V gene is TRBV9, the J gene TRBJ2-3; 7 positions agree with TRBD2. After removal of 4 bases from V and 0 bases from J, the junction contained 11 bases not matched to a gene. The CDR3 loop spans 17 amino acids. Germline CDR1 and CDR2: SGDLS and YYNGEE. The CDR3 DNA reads TGTGCCAGCAGCTCCAGCGGGGCGCGGGCCAGCACAGATACGCAGTATTTT. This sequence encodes CASSSSGARASTDTQYF. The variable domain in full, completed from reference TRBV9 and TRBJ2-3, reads DSGVTQTPKHLITATGQRVTLRCSPRSGDLSVYWYQQSLDQGLQFLIQYYNGEERAKGNILERFSAQQFPDLHSELNLSSLELGDSALYFCASSSSGARASTDTQYFGPGTRLTVL.

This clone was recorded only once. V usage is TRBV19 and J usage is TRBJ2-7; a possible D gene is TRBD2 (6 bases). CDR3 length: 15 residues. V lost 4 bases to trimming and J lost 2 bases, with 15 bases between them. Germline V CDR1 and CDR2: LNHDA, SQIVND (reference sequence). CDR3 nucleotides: TGTGCCAGTAGTACCCAGGGAGGTCCCACCTACGAGCAGTACTTC. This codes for CASSTQGGPTYEQYF.

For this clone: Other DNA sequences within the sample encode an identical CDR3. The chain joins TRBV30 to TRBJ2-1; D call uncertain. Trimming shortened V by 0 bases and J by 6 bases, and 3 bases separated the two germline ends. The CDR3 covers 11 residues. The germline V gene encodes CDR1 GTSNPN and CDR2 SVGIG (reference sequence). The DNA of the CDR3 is TGTGCCTGGAGTGTAGCCAATGAGCAGTTCTTC. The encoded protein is CAWSVANEQFF.

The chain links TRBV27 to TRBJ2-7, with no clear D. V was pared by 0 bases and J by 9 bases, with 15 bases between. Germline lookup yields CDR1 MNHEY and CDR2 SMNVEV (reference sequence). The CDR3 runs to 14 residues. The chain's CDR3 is CASSLSAGWSWQYF. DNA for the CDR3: TGTGCCAGCAGTTTATCGGCAGGATGGTCATGGCAGTACTTC.

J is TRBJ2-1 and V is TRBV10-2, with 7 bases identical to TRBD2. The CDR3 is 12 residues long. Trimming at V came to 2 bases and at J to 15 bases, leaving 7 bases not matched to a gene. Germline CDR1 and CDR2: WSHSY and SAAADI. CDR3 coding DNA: TGCGCCAGCAGTGAGGGGAGGGGTCTGGGGTTCTTC. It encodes CASSEGRGLGFF.

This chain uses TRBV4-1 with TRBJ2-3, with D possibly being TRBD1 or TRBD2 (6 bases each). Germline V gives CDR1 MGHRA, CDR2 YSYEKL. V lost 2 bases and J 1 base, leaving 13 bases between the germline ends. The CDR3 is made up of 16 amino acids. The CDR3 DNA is TGCGCCAGCAGCCAATTGGGGGGCCGGGGCACAGATACGCAGTATTTT. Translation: CASSQLGGRGTDTQYF.

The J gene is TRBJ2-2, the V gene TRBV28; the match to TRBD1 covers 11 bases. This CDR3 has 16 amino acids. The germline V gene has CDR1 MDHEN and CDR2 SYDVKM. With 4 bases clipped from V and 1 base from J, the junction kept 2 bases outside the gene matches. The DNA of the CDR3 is TGTGCCAGCAGTTACGGGACAGGGGGGAACACCGGGGAGCTGTTTTTT. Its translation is CASSYGTGGNTGELFF.

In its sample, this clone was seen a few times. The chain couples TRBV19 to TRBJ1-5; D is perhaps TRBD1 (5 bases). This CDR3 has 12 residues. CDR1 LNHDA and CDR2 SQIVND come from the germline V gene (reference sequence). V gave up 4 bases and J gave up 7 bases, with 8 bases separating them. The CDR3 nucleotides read TGTGCCAGTAGTAATTGGGGCCAGCCCCAGCATTTT. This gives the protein CASSNWGQPQHF.